The clone carrying this T cell receptor beta chain was detected many times. Its antigen is as yet unknown. The CDR3 sequence is 14 residues long. Germline V CDR1 and CDR2: SNHLY, FYNNEI. Trimming left V 8 bases short and J 7 bases short, with 18 bases between. These data come from a study of breast tumors, draining lymph nodes, adjacent tissues. Notes on the study in general: The data were judged consistent with most tumor T cells coming from lymph node and expanding in tumor.

Breast cancer patients provided tissue from their axillary draining lymph nodes. TCRdb re-called the multiplex PCR reads through MiXCR, storing one row per CDR3 protein. The table lists 200,000 or so distinct CDR3 sequences, roughly 29% of them singletons. The sequencing input was axillary lymph node tissue. The chain couples TRBV2 to TRBJ1-5; no clear D gene. This TCR derives from a female donor with breast cancer. Some clones in this sample may be carry-over from other donors' samples. The CDR3 spells CASGSRGAEQPQHF. DNA for the CDR3: TGTGCCAGCGGAAGCCGGGGAGCCGAGCAGCCCCAGCATTTT.